Listed below are T cell receptor beta chains from one sample, sequenced in a study of technical replicates of blood from a few donors. Only in-frame clones appear in the TCRdb table, and some are missing; sequencing was by immunoSEQ multiplex PCR. The table shows 70,000 to 95,000 clones, with around 97% occurring only once. The sample comprised T cells isolated from PBMCs. The receptors were gathered from a human donor in good health. Each CDR3 is given with its conserved first and last residue. A D gene is named only where the DNA matches it firmly.

d_call: .; j_call: TRBJ2-7; v_call: TRBV28; cdr3_aa: CASSLNPLQGYEQYF; cdr3_nt: TGTGCCAGCAGTTTAAATCCCCTACAGGGATACGAGCAGTACTTC
d_call: .; j_call: TRBJ2-1; v_call: TRBV7-8; cdr3_aa: CASSEGLQFNEQFF; cdr3_nt: TGTGCCAGCTCGGAGGGCCTTCAGTTCAATGAGCAGTTCTTC
d_call: .; j_call: TRBJ2-2; v_call: TRBV15; cdr3_aa: CATSRGRDGDTGELFF; cdr3_nt: TGTGCCACCAGCAGAGGGCGAGACGGGGACACCGGGGAGCTGTTTTTT
d_call: TRBD2; j_call: TRBJ2-3; v_call: TRBV9; cdr3_aa: CASSVASGRTEVQADTQYF; cdr3_nt: TGTGCCAGCAGCGTAGCTAGCGGGAGGACTGAGGTGCAGGCAGATACGCAGTATTTT
d_call: .; j_call: TRBJ1-5; v_call: TRBV27; cdr3_aa: CASRPQGSQPQHF; cdr3_nt: TGTGCCAGCAGACCACAGGGAAGTCAGCCCCAGCATTTT
d_call: .; j_call: TRBJ1-1; v_call: TRBV21-1; cdr3_aa: CASSKGCLRGNTEAFF; cdr3_nt: TGTGCCAGCAGCAAAGGGTGCCTCAGGGGGAACACTGAAGCTTTCTTT
d_call: TRBD1; j_call: TRBJ1-1; v_call: TRBV6-1; cdr3_aa: CASSLQGLNTEAFF; cdr3_nt: TGTGCCAGCAGCCTACAGGGGCTGAACACTGAAGCTTTCTTT
d_call: .; j_call: TRBJ1-3; v_call: TRBV5-4; cdr3_aa: CASSPYPNGGNTIYF; cdr3_nt: TGTGCCAGCAGCCCTTACCCGAACGGTGGAAACACCATATATTTT
d_call: .; j_call: TRBJ2-2; v_call: TRBV7-9; cdr3_aa: CASSFGYGGLATGELFF; cdr3_nt: TGTGCCAGCAGCTTTGGTTACGGGGGACTGGCCACCGGGGAGCTGTTTTTT
d_call: .; j_call: TRBJ1-4; v_call: TRBV6-5; cdr3_aa: CASRRRGASNEKLFF; cdr3_nt: TGTGCCAGCAGGAGGCGGGGGGCCTCCAATGAAAAACTGTTTTTT
d_call: TRBD2; j_call: TRBJ2-1; v_call: TRBV19; cdr3_aa: CASSITAGGPWGNEQFF; cdr3_nt: TGTGCCAGTAGTATTACAGCGGGAGGGCCCTGGGGTAATGAGCAGTTCTTC
d_call: .; j_call: TRBJ1-1; v_call: TRBV2; cdr3_aa: CAIFPEAFF; cdr3_nt: TGTGCCATCTTTCCGGAAGCTTTCTTT
d_call: .; j_call: TRBJ2-7; v_call: TRBV18; cdr3_aa: CASSPNLYEQYF; cdr3_nt: TGTGCCAGCTCACCTAATCTCTACGAGCAGTACTTC
d_call: .; j_call: TRBJ1-1; v_call: TRBV6-1; cdr3_aa: CASGDGWNTEAFF; cdr3_nt: TGTGCCAGCGGAGACGGTTGGAACACTGAAGCTTTCTTT
d_call: .; j_call: TRBJ2-7; v_call: TRBV4-3; cdr3_aa: CASSLDSGSLGEQYF; cdr3_nt: TGCGCCAGCAGCTTGGACAGTGGGTCTTTGGGCGAGCAGTACTTC
d_call: .; j_call: TRBJ1-5; v_call: TRBV7-9; cdr3_aa: CASSSSSNQPQHF; cdr3_nt: TGTGCCAGCAGCTCCTCGTCCAATCAGCCCCAGCATTTT
d_call: TRBD2; j_call: TRBJ2-3; v_call: TRBV4-2; cdr3_aa: CASSQELAGGSDTQYF; cdr3_nt: TGTGCCAGCAGCCAAGAGTTGGCGGGAGGTTCAGATACGCAGTATTTT
d_call: TRBD1; j_call: TRBJ1-2; v_call: TRBV6-1; cdr3_aa: CASSATGTGVGYTF; cdr3_nt: TGTGCCAGCAGTGCGACCGGGACAGGGGTCGGCTACACCTTC
d_call: .; j_call: TRBJ2-7; v_call: TRBV7-9; cdr3_aa: CASSLAAGGYEQYF; cdr3_nt: TGTGCCAGCAGCTTAGCGGCTGGTGGTTACGAGCAGTACTTC
d_call: TRBD1; j_call: TRBJ1-1; v_call: TRBV5-8; cdr3_aa: CARSADRGSEAFF; cdr3_nt: TGTGCCAGAAGCGCTGACAGGGGGTCTGAAGCTTTCTTT
d_call: .; j_call: TRBJ2-1; v_call: TRBV18; cdr3_aa: CASSQELGNEQFF; cdr3_nt: TGTGCCAGCTCACAGGAGCTAGGCAATGAGCAGTTCTTC
d_call: .; j_call: TRBJ2-7; v_call: TRBV6-1; cdr3_aa: CASSGRRHEQYF; cdr3_nt: TGTGCCAGCAGTGGCAGGCGTCACGAGCAGTACTTC
d_call: .; j_call: TRBJ1-5; v_call: TRBV6-1; cdr3_aa: CASSGGPYQPQHF; cdr3_nt: TGTGCCAGCAGTGGGGGCCCATATCAGCCCCAGCATTTT
d_call: TRBD2; j_call: TRBJ2-1; v_call: TRBV14; cdr3_aa: CASSHLREGLYEQFF; cdr3_nt: TGTGCCAGCAGCCATCTGAGGGAGGGCCTTTATGAGCAGTTCTTC